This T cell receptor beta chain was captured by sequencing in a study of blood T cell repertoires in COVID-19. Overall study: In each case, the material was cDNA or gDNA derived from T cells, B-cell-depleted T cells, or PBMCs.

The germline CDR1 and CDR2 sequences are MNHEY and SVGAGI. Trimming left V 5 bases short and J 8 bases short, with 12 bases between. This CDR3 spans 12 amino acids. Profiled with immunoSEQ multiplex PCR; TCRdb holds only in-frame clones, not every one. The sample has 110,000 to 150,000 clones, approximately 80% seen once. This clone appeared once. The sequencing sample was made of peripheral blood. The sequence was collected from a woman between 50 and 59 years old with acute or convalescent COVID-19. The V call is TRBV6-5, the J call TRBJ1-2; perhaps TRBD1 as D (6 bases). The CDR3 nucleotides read TGTGCCAGCAGTCACAGGGAAAGCGGCTACACCTTC. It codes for CASSHRESGYTF.